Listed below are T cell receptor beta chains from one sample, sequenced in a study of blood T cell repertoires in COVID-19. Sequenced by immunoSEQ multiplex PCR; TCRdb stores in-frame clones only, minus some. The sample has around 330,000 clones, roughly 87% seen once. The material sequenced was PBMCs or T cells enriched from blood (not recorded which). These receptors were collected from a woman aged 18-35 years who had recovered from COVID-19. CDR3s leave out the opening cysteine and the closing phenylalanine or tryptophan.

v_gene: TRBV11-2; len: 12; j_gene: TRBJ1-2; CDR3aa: ASRESREVYGYT
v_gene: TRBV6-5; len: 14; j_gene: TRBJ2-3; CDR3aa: ASSYSRREMTDTQY
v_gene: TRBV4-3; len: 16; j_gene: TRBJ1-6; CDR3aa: ASSQGGQGSSYNSPLH
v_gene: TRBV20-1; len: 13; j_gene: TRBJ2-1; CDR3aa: SASRTSGINNEQF
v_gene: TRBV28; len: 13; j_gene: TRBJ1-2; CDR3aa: ASSSTGTTNYGYT
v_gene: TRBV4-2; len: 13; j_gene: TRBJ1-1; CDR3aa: ASSQGLGPNTEAF
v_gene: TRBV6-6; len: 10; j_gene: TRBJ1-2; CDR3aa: AATDRGGPDT
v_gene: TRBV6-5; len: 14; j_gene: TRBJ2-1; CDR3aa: ASSYRPGGTPTSQF
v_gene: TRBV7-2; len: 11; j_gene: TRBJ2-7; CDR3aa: ASSLGDIYEQY
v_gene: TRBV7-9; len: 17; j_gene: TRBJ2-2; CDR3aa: ASSEGVSGTDWSTGELF